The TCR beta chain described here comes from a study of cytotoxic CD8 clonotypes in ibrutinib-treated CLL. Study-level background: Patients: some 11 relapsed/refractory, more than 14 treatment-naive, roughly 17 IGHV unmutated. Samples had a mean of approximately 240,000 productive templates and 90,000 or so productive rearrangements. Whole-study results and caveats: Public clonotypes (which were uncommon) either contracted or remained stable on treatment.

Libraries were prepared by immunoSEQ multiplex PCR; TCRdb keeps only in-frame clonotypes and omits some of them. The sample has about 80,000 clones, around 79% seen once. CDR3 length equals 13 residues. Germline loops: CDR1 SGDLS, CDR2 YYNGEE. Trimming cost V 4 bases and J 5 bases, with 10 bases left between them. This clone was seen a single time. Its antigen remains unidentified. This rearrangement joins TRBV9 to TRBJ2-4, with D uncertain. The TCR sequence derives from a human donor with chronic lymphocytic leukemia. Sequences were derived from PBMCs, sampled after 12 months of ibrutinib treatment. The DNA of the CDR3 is TGTGCCAGCAGCCCCGGGCCCCAAAACATTCAGTACTTC. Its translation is CASSPGPQNIQYF.